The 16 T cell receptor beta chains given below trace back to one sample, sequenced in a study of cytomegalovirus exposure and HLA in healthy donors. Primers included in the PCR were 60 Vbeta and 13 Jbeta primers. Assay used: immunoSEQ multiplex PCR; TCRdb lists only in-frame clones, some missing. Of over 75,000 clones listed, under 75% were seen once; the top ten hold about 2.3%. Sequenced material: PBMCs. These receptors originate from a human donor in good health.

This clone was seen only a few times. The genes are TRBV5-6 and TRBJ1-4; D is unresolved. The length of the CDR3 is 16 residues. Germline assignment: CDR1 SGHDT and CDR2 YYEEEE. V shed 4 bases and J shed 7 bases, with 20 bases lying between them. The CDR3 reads CASSPSGQIVGEKLFF. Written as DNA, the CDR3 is TGTGCCAGCAGCCCATCGGGTCAGATAGTTGGTGAAAAACTGTTTTTT. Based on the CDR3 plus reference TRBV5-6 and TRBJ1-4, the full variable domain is DAGVTQSPTHLIKTRGQQVTLRCSPKSGHDTVSWYQQALGQGPQFIFQYYEEEERQRGNFPDRFSGHQFPNYSSELNVNALLLGDSALYLCASSPSGQIVGEKLFFGSGTQLSVL.

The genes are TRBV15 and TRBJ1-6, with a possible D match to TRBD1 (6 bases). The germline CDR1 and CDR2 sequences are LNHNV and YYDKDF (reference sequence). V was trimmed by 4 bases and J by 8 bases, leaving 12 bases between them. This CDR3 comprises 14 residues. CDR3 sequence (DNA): TGTGCCACCAGCACCGAGAGGACAGATTCACCCCTCCACTTT. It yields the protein CATSTERTDSPLHF.

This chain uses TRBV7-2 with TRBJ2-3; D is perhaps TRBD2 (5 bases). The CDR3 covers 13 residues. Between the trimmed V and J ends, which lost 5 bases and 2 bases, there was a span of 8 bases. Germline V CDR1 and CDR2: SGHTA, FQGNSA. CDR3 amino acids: CASSRGITDTQYF. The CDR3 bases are TGTGCCAGCAGCCGGGGAATCACAGATACGCAGTATTTT. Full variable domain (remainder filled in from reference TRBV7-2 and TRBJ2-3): GAGVSQSPSNKVTEKGKDVELRCDPISGHTALYWYRQSLGQGLEFLIYFQGNSAPDKSGLPSDRFSAERTGGSVSTLTIQRTQQEDSAVYLCASSRGITDTQYFGPGTRLTVL.

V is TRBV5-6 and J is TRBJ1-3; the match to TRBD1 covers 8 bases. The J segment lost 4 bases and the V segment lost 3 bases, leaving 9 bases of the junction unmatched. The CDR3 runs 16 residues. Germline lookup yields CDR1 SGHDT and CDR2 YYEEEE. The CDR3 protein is CASSSKQGESGNTIYF. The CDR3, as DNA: TGTGCCAGCAGCTCGAAACAGGGGGAGTCCGGAAACACCATATATTTT.

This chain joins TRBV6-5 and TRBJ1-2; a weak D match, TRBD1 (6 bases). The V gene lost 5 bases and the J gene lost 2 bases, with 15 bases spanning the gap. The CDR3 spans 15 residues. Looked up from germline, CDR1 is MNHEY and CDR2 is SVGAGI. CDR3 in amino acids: CASSITLRGNYGYTF. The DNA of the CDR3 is TGTGCCAGCAGTATTACACTTAGGGGGAACTATGGCTACACCTTC.

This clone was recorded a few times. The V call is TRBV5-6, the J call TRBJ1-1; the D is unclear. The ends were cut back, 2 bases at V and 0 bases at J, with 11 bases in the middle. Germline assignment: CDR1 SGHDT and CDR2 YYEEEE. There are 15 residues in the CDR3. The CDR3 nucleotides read TGTGCCAGCAGCTTCGAGGCAAGAATGAACACTGAAGCTTTCTTT. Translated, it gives CASSFEARMNTEAFF.

The CDR3 reads CASSFSGLANNEQFF. As DNA, the CDR3 is TGTGCCAGCAGTTTTTCCGGACTAGCGAACAATGAGCAGTTCTTC. The chain recombines TRBV27 with TRBJ2-1; 9 nucleotides agree with TRBD2. The CDR3 is made up of 15 amino acids. Germline assignment: CDR1 MNHEY and CDR2 SMNVEV (reference sequence). V lost 3 bases, J lost 5 bases, and 5 bases stayed unmatched.

Here the CDR3 DNA reads TGTGCCAGCAGCTTAGCGGTCGGGGGGGGCAGTGAGCAGTTCTTC. Protein: CASSLAVGGGSEQFF. The chain recombines TRBV7-8 with TRBJ2-1, with TRBD2 matching 8 bases. Germline assignment: CDR1 SGHVS and CDR2 FQNEAQ. J was trimmed by 9 bases and V by 0 bases; bases with no gene match: 7. The CDR3 has 15 amino acids.

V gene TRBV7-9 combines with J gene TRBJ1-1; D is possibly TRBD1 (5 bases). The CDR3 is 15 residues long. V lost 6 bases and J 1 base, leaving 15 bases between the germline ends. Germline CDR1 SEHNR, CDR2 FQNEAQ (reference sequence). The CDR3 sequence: CASSRRGTGNTEAFF. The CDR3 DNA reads TGTGCCAGCAGTCGGCGGGGGACGGGGAACACTGAAGCTTTCTTT.

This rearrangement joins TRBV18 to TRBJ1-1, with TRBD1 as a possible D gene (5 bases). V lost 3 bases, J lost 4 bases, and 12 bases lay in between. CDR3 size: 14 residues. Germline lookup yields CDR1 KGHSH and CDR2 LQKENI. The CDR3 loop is CASSPGVGGTEAFF. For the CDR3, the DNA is TGTGCCAGCTCACCGGGGGTGGGGGGCACTGAAGCTTTCTTT.

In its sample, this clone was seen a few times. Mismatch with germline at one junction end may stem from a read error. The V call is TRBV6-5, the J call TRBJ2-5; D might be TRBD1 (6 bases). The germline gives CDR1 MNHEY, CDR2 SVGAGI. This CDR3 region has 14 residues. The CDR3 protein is CASSYSADRTASDF. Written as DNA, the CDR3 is TGTGCCAGCAGTTACTCGGCCGACAGGACAGCCTCAGACTTC.

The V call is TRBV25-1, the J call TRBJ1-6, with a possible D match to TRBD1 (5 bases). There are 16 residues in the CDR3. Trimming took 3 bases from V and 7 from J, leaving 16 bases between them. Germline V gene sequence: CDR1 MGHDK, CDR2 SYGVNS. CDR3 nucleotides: TGTGCCAGCAGTGATCCTTCAGGGCTCCGAAATTCACCCCTCCACTTT. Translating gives CASSDPSGLRNSPLHF.

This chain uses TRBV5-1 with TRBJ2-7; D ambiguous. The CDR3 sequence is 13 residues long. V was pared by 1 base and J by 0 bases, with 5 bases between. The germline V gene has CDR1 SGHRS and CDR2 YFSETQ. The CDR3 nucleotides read TGCGCCAGCAGCTTGACTAACTCCTACGAGCAGTACTTC. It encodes CASSLTNSYEQYF.

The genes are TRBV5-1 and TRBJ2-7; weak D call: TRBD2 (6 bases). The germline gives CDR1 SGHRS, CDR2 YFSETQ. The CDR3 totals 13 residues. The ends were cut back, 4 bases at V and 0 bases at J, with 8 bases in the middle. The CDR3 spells CASSPGDSYEQYF. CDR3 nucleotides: TGCGCCAGCAGCCCGGGGGACTCCTACGAGCAGTACTTC.

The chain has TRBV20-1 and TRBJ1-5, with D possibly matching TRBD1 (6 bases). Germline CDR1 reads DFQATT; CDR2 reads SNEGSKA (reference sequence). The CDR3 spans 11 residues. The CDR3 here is CTAASGATQHF. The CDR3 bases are TGCACCGCCGCGTCAGGGGCAACCCAGCATTTT.

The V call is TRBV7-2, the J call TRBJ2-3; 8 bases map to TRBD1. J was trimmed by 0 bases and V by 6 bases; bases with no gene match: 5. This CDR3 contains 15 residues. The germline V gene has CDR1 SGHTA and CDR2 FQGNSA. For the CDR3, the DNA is TGTGCCAGCAGGCCGACAGGGGCCAGCACAGATACGCAGTATTTT. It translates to CASRPTGASTDTQYF.